This T cell receptor (beta chain) was recorded in a study of response to subunit inactivated influenza vaccine. Study-wide results and caveats: The authors offered the suggestion that each seasonal influenza vaccination recruits few new T cells.

MiXCR, applied by TCRdb to the RT-PCR reads, yields one record per CDR3 protein. The data contain hundreds of thousands of distinct CDR3 sequences, roughly 11% of them seen just once; the ten biggest clones take up more than 10%. Only a few counts were recorded for this clonotype. Its antigen remains unknown. V shed 4 bases and J 3 bases; nucleotides not matched to a gene: 5. Germline-derived CDR1 and CDR2 are MNHEY and SVGAGI. The CDR3 is 15 amino acids. The V call is TRBV6-5, the J call TRBJ2-1; 8 positions match TRBD1. This TCR derives from a man aged 50 or older who received an inactivated influenza vaccine. Sample: PBMCs from blood, taken 45 days after vaccination. The CDR3 sequence is CASSLGQGGYNEQFF. Written as DNA, the CDR3 is TGTGCCAGCAGTTTAGGACAGGGAGGCTACAATGAGCAGTTCTTC.